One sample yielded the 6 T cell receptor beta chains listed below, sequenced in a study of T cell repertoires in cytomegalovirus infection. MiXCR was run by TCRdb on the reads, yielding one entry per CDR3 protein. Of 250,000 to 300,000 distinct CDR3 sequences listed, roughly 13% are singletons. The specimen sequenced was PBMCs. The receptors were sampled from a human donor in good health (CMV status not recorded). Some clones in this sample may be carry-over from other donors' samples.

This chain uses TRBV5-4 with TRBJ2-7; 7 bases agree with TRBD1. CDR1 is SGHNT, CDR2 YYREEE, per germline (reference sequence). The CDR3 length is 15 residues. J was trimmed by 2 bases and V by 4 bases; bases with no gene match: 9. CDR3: CASSIGTDGTYEQYF. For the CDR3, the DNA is TGTGCCAGCAGCATTGGGACAGATGGAACCTACGAGCAGTACTTC.

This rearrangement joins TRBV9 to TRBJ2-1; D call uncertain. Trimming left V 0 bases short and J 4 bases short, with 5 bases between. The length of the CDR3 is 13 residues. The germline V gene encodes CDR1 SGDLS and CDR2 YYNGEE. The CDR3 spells CASSVGRYNEQFF. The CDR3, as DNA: TGTGCCAGCAGCGTAGGCCGGTACAATGAGCAGTTCTTC.

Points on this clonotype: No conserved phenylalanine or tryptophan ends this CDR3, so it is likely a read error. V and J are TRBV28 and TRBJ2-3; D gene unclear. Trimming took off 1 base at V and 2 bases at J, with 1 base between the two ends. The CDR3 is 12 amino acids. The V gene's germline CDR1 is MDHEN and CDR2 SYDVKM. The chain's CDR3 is CASSLFTDTQYS. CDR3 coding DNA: TGTGCCAGCAGTTTATTCACAGATACGCAGTATTCT.

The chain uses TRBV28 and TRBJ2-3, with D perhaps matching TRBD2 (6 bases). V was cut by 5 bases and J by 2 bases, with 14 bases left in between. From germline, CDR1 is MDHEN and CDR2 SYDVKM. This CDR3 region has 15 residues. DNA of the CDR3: TGTGCCAGCAGTCCCCCGGGCGGGACCACAGATACGCAGTATTTT. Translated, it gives CASSPPGGTTDTQYF.

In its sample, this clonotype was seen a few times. The CDR3 reads CATAVVGLAVSLDTQYF. DNA of the CDR3: TGTGCCACAGCAGTCGTGGGACTAGCGGTATCATTGGATACGCAGTATTTT. This chain links TRBV27 with TRBJ2-3; 11 positions agree with TRBD2. From germline, CDR1 is MNHEY and CDR2 SMNVEV (reference sequence). The CDR3 totals 17 residues. V lost 10 bases, J lost 6 bases, and 18 bases stayed unmatched.

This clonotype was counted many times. CDR3 bases: TGTGCCAGCAGCCCTACACGGAGCGGGGGCCGGAACTACGAGCAGTACTTC. This gives the protein CASSPTRSGGRNYEQYF. The chain combines TRBV27 with TRBJ2-7; 8 bases match TRBD2. V lost 6 bases and J lost 3; bases outside the gene matches: 16. This CDR3 region has 17 residues. Germline values: CDR1 MNHEY, CDR2 SMNVEV (reference sequence).